This TCR beta chain was recovered during a study of blood T cell repertoires in COVID-19. Whole-study context: The cDNA or gDNA used as material had been derived from T cells, B-cell-depleted T cells, or PBMCs.

Methods used by the authors: Reference gene primer amplification yielded estimated nucleated cell counts. The protocol was immunoSEQ multiplex PCR, while the TCRdb copy is restricted to in-frame clones and leaves out a portion. V, J and clone size reflect that table, while D and trimming were determined from the DNA. The repertoire holds more than 250,000 clones, around 89% seen once, with roughly 6.3% in the top ten. There are 15 residues in the CDR3. J was trimmed by 8 bases and V by 4 bases; bases with no gene match: 10. The clonotype comes from a woman aged 45-60 years with COVID-19, enrolled during active disease. This chain connects TRBV23-1 to TRBJ2-1; 8 positions match TRBD1. TRBV23-1 is noted as an ORF with a role that remains uncertain. Sequencing was performed on peripheral blood. CDR3 protein: CASSPGGPSEHEQFF. CDR3 nucleotide sequence: TGCGCCAGCAGTCCAGGGGGCCCAAGTGAGCATGAGCAGTTCTTC.